The rows below give T cell receptor beta chains drawn from one sample of a study of blood T cell repertoires in COVID-19. Profiled with immunoSEQ multiplex PCR; TCRdb holds only in-frame clones, not every one. The sample has 150,000 or so clones, about nine tenths seen once. The specimen sequenced was peripheral blood. These receptors all stem from a man between 60 and 75 years old with acute or convalescent COVID-19. CDR3s include the opening cysteine and the closing phenylalanine or tryptophan. Fields, in order: V gene, J gene, D gene, clone size, CDR3 DNA, CDR3 protein. D genes are given only for firm matches. Clone size is stated in some rows and not others, as once, few, many or a class when expanded.

TRBV19	TRBJ1-2	.	.	TGTGCCAGTAGTATTCGCGGCCCAGAGGGTGGCTATGGCTACACCTTC	CASSIRGPEGGYGYTF
TRBV9	TRBJ1-1	TRBD1	.	TGTGCCAGCAGCGCCCGGACAGGCGGGACTGAAGCTTTCTTT	CASSARTGGTEAFF
TRBV6-6	TRBJ1-4	.	.	TGTGCCAGCGGAGACAGTAATGAAAAACTGTTTTTT	CASGDSNEKLFF
TRBV2	TRBJ2-2	.	.	TGTGCCAGCAGCGTCAAAACAGGGGACTCGAACACCGGGGAGCTGTTTTTT	CASSVKTGDSNTGELFF
TRBV7-8	TRBJ2-3	.	few	TGTGCCAGCAGCTTGTACTCAGATACGCAGTATTTT	CASSLYSDTQYF
TRBV7-9	TRBJ2-1	TRBD2	.	TGTGCCAGCAGCTTACTAGCGGGAAGTGATGAGCAGTTCTTC	CASSLLAGSDEQFF
TRBV6-5	TRBJ1-3	.	.	TGTGCCAGCAGTCGAGGACAGAGATGGGGAAACACCATATATTTT	CASSRGQRWGNTIYF
TRBV6-4	TRBJ2-2	TRBD1	.	TGTGCCAGCAGCGCATATCGGATTAGGGGGACAGAGAACACCGGGGAGCTGTTTTTT	CASSAYRIRGTENTGELFF
TRBV2	TRBJ2-5	TRBD2	.	TGTGCCAGCAGTGAAGGTCGCGGGGGGACCCAGTACTTC	CASSEGRGGTQYF
TRBV7-3	TRBJ2-5	TRBD2	.	TGTGCCAGCAGCTCAGGGACTAGCGGGACGGAGACCCAGTACTTC	CASSSGTSGTETQYF
TRBV5-4	TRBJ2-5	.	.	TGTGCCAGCAGCTTGGTTAGTTCAGGGGACGTGGAGACCCAGTACTTC	CASSLVSSGDVETQYF
TRBV28	TRBJ1-2	.	.	TGTGCCAGCAGTTCCCCAATCGACCGCGGGACGGCCTTC	CASSSPIDRGTAF
TRBV24-1	TRBJ1-6	TRBD1	once	TGTGCCACCGGTCACAGGGGGCGGACCATCTATAATTCACCCCTCCACTTT	CATGHRGRTIYNSPLHF
TRBV27	TRBJ2-5	.	.	TGTGCCAGCAGTTCATACGGGGAGACCCAGTACTTC	CASSSYGETQYF
TRBV7-9	TRBJ1-2	TRBD1	.	TGTGCCAGCAGCGTAGGGACAGGGAAAAACTATGGCTACACCTTC	CASSVGTGKNYGYTF
TRBV9	TRBJ1-5	.	.	TGTGCCAGCAGCGTAGCTCCGGGTGATCAGCCCCAGCATTTT	CASSVAPGDQPQHF
TRBV28	TRBJ1-5	TRBD1	.	TGTGCCAGCATCCCAGGGGGACGGTGGAGCAATCAGCCCCAGCATTTT	CASIPGGRWSNQPQHF
TRBV12-3/TRBV12-4	TRBJ2-3	.	.	TGTGCCAGCAGCCAAAGGGGTTGGGGTACGCAGTATTTT	CASSQRGWGTQYF
TRBV19	TRBJ2-3	TRBD1	once	TGTGCCAGTAGTATAGATTCCACAGGGGGCACAGATACGCAGTATTTT	CASSIDSTGGTDTQYF
TRBV7-3	TRBJ1-1	.	.	TGTGCCAGCCTGGTCAGTTCGGGGAGCACTGAAGCTTTCTTT	CASLVSSGSTEAFF
TRBV4-3	TRBJ2-3	.	.	TGCGCCAGCAGCCAAGAAGGGAGAGATACGCAGTATTTT	CASSQEGRDTQYF
TRBV5-1	TRBJ1-6	.	.	TGCGCCAGCAGCTCCCCCGGGGGAATGGATTCACCCCTCCACTTT	CASSSPGGMDSPLHF
TRBV9	TRBJ2-7	TRBD2	.	TGTGCCAGCAGCGGAAGAAGTCTAGGAGCGGGACTAGAAACCTACGAGCAGTACTTC	CASSGRSLGAGLETYEQYF
TRBV7-9	TRBJ2-2	TRBD2	.	TGTGCCAGCACCAAAACTAGCGGGGCGAACACCGGGGAGCTGTTTTTT	CASTKTSGANTGELFF
TRBV2	TRBJ1-2	TRBD1	.	TGTGCCAGCAGTTTAGGACAGGGGGTAGACTATGGCTACACCTTC	CASSLGQGVDYGYTF
TRBV11-3	TRBJ1-1	.	once	TGTGCCAGCAGCCCCCGGGGGGAAGCTTTCTTT	CASSPRGEAFF
TRBV19	TRBJ1-3	TRBD1	.	TGTGCCAGTAGTATAGGGACAGGGCGAAACACCATATATTTT	CASSIGTGRNTIYF
TRBV5-1	TRBJ2-3	.	.	TGCGCCAGCAAATCTTTTTACAGGGCTAGCACAGATACGCAGTATTTT	CASKSFYRASTDTQYF
TRBV5-4	TRBJ2-5	TRBD2	once	TGTGCCAGCAGCTCATCAGCGGGGGGGTGGGAGACCCAGTACTTC	CASSSSAGGWETQYF
TRBV6-5	TRBJ2-5	TRBD1	.	TGTGCCAGCAGTTACGGGACAGGGCTCGGGCCCCAGTACTTC	CASSYGTGLGPQYF
TRBV6-2/TRBV6-3	TRBJ1-2	TRBD1	.	TGTGCCAGCAGTTCGCGACAGGGGGAGAACTATGGCTACACCTTC	CASSSRQGENYGYTF
TRBV19	TRBJ1-2	.	.	TGTGCCAGTAGTATCGCCGGGACAAAGGGTTACTATGGCTACACCTTC	CASSIAGTKGYYGYTF
TRBV6-5	TRBJ1-1	.	.	TGTGCCAGCTCCGGACAGCAGAACACTGAAGCTTTCTTT	CASSGQQNTEAFF
TRBV30	TRBJ1-1	.	once	TGTGCCTGGAGTGTCCGAGCCCTAATGAACACTGAAGCTTTCTTT	CAWSVRALMNTEAFF
TRBV10-1	TRBJ1-3	.	.	TGCGCCAGCCCCTCGGGGGATAGGGGAAACACCATATATTTT	CASPSGDRGNTIYF
TRBV30	TRBJ1-2	.	.	TGTGCCTGGAGTGTGACAGGAGGTGGGGTTGGCTACACCTTC	CAWSVTGGGVGYTF
TRBV7-2	TRBJ1-3	TRBD1	.	TGTGCCAGCAGCCTGGGACAGTCTCTGGAAAGAACCATATATTTT	CASSLGQSLERTIYF